This T cell receptor beta chain appears in the sequencing data of a study of blood T cells in healthy people across ages (dated by TCRdb to the mid-2010s). In the study overall: In model experiments, template switching captured roughly one uniquely barcoded TCR beta cDNA molecule for every two T cells. The donors were divided into four age groups: young (average approximately 15 years), middle-aged (almost 40), aged (approximately 62) and long-lived (around 87). The study measured age-related changes in TCR beta repertoire diversity using deep sequencing normalized with unique cDNA molecular identifiers. For two donors (one aged 18 to 29 and one aged 80 or older), the study analyzed two additional independent replicas of 1 million unique cDNA reads from the same blood draw. Donors of different ages were randomly distributed across sequencing lanes to avoid experimental bias. The research as a whole found: The long-lived group showed more naive CD4+ T cells, fewer expanded clones and increased TCR diversity than the aged group, suggesting age selection. Because profiling used bulk unsorted PBMCs, naive and antigen-experienced compartments could not be compared conclusively. Estimates of total diversity from one million sequenced T cells were regarded as lower bounds and underestimates. The percentage of naive T cells measured by flow cytometry correlated strongly with observed TCR beta diversity. Because donor CMV infection status was unknown, age-related changes in expanded clonotypes were potentially confounded. Observed TCR beta diversity per million T cells fell roughly linearly with age, and a significant reduction was already apparent by age approximately 41.

The donors were roughly 39 Caucasian individuals from Russia, aged roughly 6 to 100 years, who were systemically healthy. Each donor gave around 9 milliliters of peripheral blood, collected into EDTA-treated Vacutainer tubes. Ficoll-Paque density-gradient centrifugation was used to isolate PBMCs, with at least 6.5 million per sample. Trizol reagent was used to extract total RNA from the PBMCs, yielding at least 5.5 micrograms per sample. Naive CD45RAhigh/CD27high T cell percentages were measured by flow cytometry on a PBMC aliquot from every donor. The library was built by means of 5' RACE. Sequencer: Illumina HiSeq 2500. A second 7 to 11 cycle PCR used a sample-barcoded 5' primer and a J-beta primer mix. Each TCR beta cDNA molecule received a unique molecular identifier from a template-switch 5' adaptor carrying 12 random nucleotides. At least 2.5 million CDR3-containing paired-end reads were obtained from each sample. The Mint cDNA synthesis kit, primed by a TRBC-specific oligonucleotide, was used to synthesize first-strand cDNA from all RNA. Following uracil-DNA glycosylase treatment, a first 18-cycle PCR with universal primers M1SS and BC2_uni_R was performed on all cDNA. On the study's bioinformatics: Normalization of each sample was performed by random selection of 1 million high-quality reads, each carrying a distinct molecular identifier. Reads sharing molecular identifiers were discarded rather than binned into consensus sequences. MiTCR, run with a Q25 quality threshold and the strictest error-elimination algorithm, handled CDR3 identification, clonotype clustering and error correction. Lower-bound total TCR beta diversity was estimated with a nonparametric unseen species model using Euler transformation. The public reads were reprocessed in TCRdb via fastp at Q25 and MiXCR, keeping in-frame beta chains. Identical CDR3 proteins give one entry, which carries the most common genes and DNA. None of the V and J calls come from the authors' own analysis; TCRdb made them. The sample table holds 780,000 or so distinct CDR3 sequences, of which about 55% were seen once. The ten top clones hold approximately 40% of the sample.

This clonotype was observed a single time. Its antigen has not been determined. No quality values exist for individual bases; no much larger clone is one base distant. Weak support is all one read offers. The germline V gene encodes CDR1 SGHRS and CDR2 YFSETQ. Germline trimming: 3 bases from V, 4 bases from J; junction bases outside gene matches: 4. The cysteine opens and the phenylalanine closes a CDR3 of 14 amino acids. The read is trimmed to its CDR3 DNA, 42 bases read in frame from base 1. The sample taken for sequencing was blood. This chain is built from TRBV5-1 and TRBJ1-1, with TRBD1 identical over 9 junction bases. The origin of this receptor is a man at least 80 years old in good health. The sequenced DNA is TGCGCCAGCAGCTGGACAGGGGTAAGCACTGAAGCTTTCTTT. Translation gives CASSWTGVSTEAFF.